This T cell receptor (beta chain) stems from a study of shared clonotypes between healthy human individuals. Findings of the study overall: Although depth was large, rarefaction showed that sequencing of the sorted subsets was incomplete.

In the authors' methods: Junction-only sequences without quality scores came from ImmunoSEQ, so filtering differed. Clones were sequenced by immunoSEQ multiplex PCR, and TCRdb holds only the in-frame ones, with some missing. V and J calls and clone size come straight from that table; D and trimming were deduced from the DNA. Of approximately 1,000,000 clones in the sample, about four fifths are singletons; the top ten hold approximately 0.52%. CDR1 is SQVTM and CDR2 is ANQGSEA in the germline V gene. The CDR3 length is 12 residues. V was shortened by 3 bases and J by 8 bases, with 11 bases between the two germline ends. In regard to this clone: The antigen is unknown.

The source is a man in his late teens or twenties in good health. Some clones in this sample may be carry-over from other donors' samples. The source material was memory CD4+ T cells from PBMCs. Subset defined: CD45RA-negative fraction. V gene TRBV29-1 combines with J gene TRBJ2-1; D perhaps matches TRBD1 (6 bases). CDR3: CSVEDEGDEQFF. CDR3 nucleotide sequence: TGCAGCGTTGAGGACGAGGGGGATGAGCAGTTCTTC.